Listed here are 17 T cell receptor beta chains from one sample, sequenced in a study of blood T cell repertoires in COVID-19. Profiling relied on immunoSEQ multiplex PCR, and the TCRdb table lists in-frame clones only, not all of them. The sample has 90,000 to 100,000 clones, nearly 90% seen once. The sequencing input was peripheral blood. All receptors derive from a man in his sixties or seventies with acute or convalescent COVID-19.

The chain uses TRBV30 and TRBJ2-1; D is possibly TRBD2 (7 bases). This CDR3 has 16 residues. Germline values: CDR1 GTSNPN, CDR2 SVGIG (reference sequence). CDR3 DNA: TGTGCACTACAGGGAGGGACAAGTGGTTCCTACAATGAGCAGTTCTTC. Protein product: CALQGGTSGSYNEQFF.

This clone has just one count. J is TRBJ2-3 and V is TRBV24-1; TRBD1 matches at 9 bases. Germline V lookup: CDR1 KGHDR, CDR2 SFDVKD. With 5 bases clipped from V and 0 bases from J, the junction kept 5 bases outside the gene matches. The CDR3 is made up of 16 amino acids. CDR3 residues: CATSAAGTGSTDTQYF. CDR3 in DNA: TGTGCCACCAGTGCCGCCGGGACAGGGAGCACAGATACGCAGTATTTT.

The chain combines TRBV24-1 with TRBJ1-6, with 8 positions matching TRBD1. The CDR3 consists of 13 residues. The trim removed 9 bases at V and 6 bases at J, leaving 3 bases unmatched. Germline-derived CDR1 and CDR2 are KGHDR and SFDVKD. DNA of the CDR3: TGTGCCACCCCCGGACAGGGTAATTCACCCCTCCACTTT. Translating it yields CATPGQGNSPLHF.

In DNA, the CDR3 is TGTGCCAGCAGCTTGGAGGGGCCCCAGAACGAGCAGTACTTC. This sequence encodes CASSLEGPQNEQYF. The chain links TRBV7-6 to TRBJ2-7, with D maybe TRBD2 (6 bases). This CDR3 has 14 amino acids. Trimming shortened V by 3 bases and J by 5 bases, and 14 bases separated the two germline ends. Germline CDR1 reads SGHVS; CDR2 reads FNYEAQ. Full variable domain (rest looked up from reference TRBV7-6 and TRBJ2-7): GAGVSQSPRYKVTKRGQDVALRCDPISGHVSLYWYRQALGQGPEFLTYFNYEAQQDKSGLPNDRFSAERPEGSISTLTIQRTEQRDSAMYRCASSLEGPQNEQYFGPGTRLTVT.

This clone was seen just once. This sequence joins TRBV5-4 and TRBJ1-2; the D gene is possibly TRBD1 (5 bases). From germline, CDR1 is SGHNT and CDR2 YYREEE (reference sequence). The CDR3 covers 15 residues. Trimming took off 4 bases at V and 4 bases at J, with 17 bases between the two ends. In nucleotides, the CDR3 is TGTGCCAGCAGCCAGCGGGGCGGAGACGTCTATGGCTACACCTTC. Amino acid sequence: CASSQRGGDVYGYTF.

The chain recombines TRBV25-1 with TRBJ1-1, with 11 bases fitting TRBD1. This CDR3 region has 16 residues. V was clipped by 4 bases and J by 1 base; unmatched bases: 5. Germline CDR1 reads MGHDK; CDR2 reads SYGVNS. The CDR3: CASSGDRGYANTEAFF. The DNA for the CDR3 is TGTGCCAGCAGTGGGGACAGGGGGTATGCGAACACTGAAGCTTTCTTT.

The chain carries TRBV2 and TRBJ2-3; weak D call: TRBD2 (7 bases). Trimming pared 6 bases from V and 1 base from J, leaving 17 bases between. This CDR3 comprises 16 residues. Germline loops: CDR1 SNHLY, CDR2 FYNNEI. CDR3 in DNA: TGTGCCAGCAGGGGATCGGCGGGGGCTCGCACAGATACGCAGTATTTT. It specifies CASRGSAGARTDTQYF. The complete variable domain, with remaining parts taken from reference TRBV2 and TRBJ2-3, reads EPEVTQTPSHQVTQMGQEVILRCVPISNHLYFYWYRQILGQKVEFLVSFYNNEISEKSEIFDDQFSVERPDGSNFTLKIRSTKLEDSAMYFCASRGSAGARTDTQYFGPGTRLTVL.

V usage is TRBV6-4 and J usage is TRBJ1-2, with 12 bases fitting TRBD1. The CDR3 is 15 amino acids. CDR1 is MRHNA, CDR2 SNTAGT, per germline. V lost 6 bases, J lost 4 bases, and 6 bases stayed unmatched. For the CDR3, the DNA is TGTGCCAGCAGGACCGGGACAGGGGGCTCCTATGGCTACACCTTC. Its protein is CASRTGTGGSYGYTF.

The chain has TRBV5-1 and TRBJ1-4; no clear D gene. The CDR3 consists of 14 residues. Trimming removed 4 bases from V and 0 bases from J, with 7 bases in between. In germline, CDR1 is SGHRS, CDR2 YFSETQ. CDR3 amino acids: CASSVNPTNEKLFF. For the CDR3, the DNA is TGCGCCAGCAGCGTCAATCCAACTAATGAAAAACTGTTTTTT.

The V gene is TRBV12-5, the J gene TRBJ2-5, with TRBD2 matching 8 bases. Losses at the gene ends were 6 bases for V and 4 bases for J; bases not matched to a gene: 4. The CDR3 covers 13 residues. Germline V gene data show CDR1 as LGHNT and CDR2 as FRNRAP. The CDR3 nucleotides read TGTGCTAGTGGACACGGGGGGGGAGAGACCCAGTACTTC. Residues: CASGHGGGETQYF. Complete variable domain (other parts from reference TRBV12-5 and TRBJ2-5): DARVTQTPRHKVTEMGQEVTMRCQPILGHNTVFWYRQTMMQGLELLAYFRNRAPLDDSGMPKDRFSAEMPDATLATLKIQPSEPRDSAVYFCASGHGGGETQYFGPGTRLLVL.

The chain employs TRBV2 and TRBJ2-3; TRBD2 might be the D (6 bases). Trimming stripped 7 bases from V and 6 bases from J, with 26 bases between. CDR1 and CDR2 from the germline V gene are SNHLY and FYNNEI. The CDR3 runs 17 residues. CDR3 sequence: CASNRRGGVFLVDTQYF. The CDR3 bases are TGTGCCAGCAATCGGAGGGGCGGGGTTTTCCTTGTGGATACGCAGTATTTT.

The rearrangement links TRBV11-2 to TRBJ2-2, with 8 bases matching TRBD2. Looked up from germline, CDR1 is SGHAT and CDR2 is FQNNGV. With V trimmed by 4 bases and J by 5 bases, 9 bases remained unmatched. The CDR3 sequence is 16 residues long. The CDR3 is CASSSLAGGRTGELFF. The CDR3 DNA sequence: TGTGCCAGCAGCTCGCTGGCGGGGGGCCGGACCGGGGAGCTGTTTTTT.

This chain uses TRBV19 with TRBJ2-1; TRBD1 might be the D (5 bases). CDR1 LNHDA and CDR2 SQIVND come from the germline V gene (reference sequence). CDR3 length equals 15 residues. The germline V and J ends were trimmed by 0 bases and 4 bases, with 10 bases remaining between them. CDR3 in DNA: TGTGCCAGTAGTATAGACCTGGACAATTACAATGAGCAGTTCTTC. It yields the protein CASSIDLDNYNEQFF.

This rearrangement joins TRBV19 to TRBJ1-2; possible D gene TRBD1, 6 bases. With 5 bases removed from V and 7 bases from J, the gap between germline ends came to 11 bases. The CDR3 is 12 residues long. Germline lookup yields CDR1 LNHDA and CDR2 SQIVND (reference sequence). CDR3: CASSWGLGGYTF. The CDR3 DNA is TGTGCCAGTAGTTGGGGGCTTGGTGGCTACACCTTC.

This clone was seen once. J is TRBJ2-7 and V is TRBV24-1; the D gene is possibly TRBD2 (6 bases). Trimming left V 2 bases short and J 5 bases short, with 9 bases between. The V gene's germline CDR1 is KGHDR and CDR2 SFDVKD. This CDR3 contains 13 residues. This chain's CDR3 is CATSDYRGNEQYF. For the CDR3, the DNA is TGTGCCACCAGTGATTACCGGGGGAACGAGCAGTACTTC.

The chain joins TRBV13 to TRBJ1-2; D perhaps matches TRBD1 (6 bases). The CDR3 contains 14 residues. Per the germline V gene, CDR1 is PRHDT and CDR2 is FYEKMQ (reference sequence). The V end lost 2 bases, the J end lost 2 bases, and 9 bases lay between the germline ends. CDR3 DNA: TGTGCCAGCAGCTTACAGGGGTTCAACTATGGCTACACCTTC. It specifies CASSLQGFNYGYTF.

CDR3 DNA sequence: TGTGCCAGCAGCCAAGAAACAGGGTTCTCTGGGGCCAACGTCCTGACTTTC. Protein: CASSQETGFSGANVLTF. The chain is built from TRBV14 and TRBJ2-6; D is possibly TRBD1 (6 bases). The CDR3 runs to 17 residues. CDR1 and CDR2 from the germline V gene are SGHDN and FVKESK. Trimming cost V 0 bases and J 0 bases, with 9 bases left between them.